This T cell receptor (beta chain) originates from a study of CD8 T cells in Susac syndrome. Reverse transcription of roughly 0.5 to 1 ug RNA was carried out with random hexamers. With immunoSEQ multiplex PCR, TCR beta CDR3 was amplified across 54 Vbeta and 13 Jbeta. TCRdb passed the immunoSEQ multiplex PCR reads through MiXCR, listing each CDR3 protein once. Found here are fewer than 300,000 distinct CDR3 sequences, about 85% of them singletons; the top ten hold over 0.09%. V gave up 1 base and J gave up 2 bases, with 11 bases separating them. The CDR3 has 15 amino acids. The germline gives CDR1 SGHTA, CDR2 FQGTGA.

This TCR came from a human donor with multiple sclerosis. This chain joins TRBV7-3 and TRBJ1-1, with D unresolved. The sample taken for sequencing was CD8+ T cells from PBMCs. The CDR3 DNA follows: TGTGCCAGCAGCTTAAATCCGGACTTAAACACTGAAGCTTTCTTT. It codes for CASSLNPDLNTEAFF.